This TCR beta chain was obtained from a study of shared clonotypes between healthy human individuals. Study background: The plates for each donor numbered three CD4 naive, three CD4 memory, two CD8 naive and one CD8 memory. Study-wide points: Between a handful of donors, naive CD4 clonotypes were shared at a level of about 5%. Compared with clonotypes that all four donors shared, non-shared clonotypes had lower generation probabilities.

Several immunoSEQ plates received, in even portions, the genomic DNA of each subset. The protocol was immunoSEQ multiplex PCR, while the TCRdb copy is restricted to in-frame clones and leaves out a portion. Here the sample spans about 2 million clones, around 96% being singletons. Selected positively for CCR7 and CD45RO-negative, naive CD8 cells excluded terminally differentiated effector memory CD45RA+ cells. The V end lost 5 bases, the J end lost 10 bases, and 12 bases lay between the germline ends. The V gene's germline CDR1 is LNHDA and CDR2 SQIVND (reference sequence). CDR3 length: 13 residues. Worth noting for this clone: The target antigen is unknown.

Sequenced sample: naive CD8+ T cells sorted from blood. The chain couples TRBV19 to TRBJ1-6; no firm D call. This TCR was sampled from a man in his late teens or twenties in good health. CDR3 coding DNA: TGTGCCAGTAGTGCCTGGATTTCATCACCCCTCCACTTT. Amino acids: CASSAWISSPLHF.